This record covers a single T cell receptor (beta chain). The record originates from a study of blood T cell repertoires in COVID-19. For the study at large: The United States, Italy and Spain were the sources of the acute and convalescent COVID-19 samples. PBMCs, B-cell-depleted T cells, or T cells were the source of the cDNA or gDNA that made up the material.

CDR3 length: 13 residues. Deletions cut 5 bases from V and 6 bases from J, with 14 bases between. The germline gives CDR1 MGHRA, CDR2 YSYEKL. In the source study's methods: The assay estimated nucleated cells by amplifying reference gene primers. The assay was immunoSEQ multiplex PCR, and TCRdb's table has in-frame clones only and misses some. D and trimming were read from the DNA, whereas the V and J calls and clone size are those reported in that table. This sample carries 110,000 or so clones, 70% to 90% of them seen once, and the ten largest clones take 3% to 3.5%. This clonotype originated in a man aged 35-49 years with acute or convalescent COVID-19. The chain has TRBV4-1 and TRBJ2-7; D perhaps matches TRBD2 (7 bases). Sequencing was performed on peripheral blood. As DNA, the CDR3 is TGCGCCAGCAGCTCCCGAGGGGGGGCCGAGCAGTACTTC. As protein: CASSSRGGAEQYF.